This T cell receptor beta chain came from a study of blood T cell repertoires in COVID-19. Looking at the study overall: There were acute and convalescent COVID-19 samples, and they came from the United States, Italy and Spain.

TCRdb keeps only in-frame clones here, not all; method: immunoSEQ multiplex PCR. Here the sample spans some 260,000 clones, roughly 88% being singletons. The V and J ends lost 3 bases and 4 bases respectively, with 6 bases between them. Germline V gene lookup returns CDR1 MNHNS and CDR2 SASEGT. This CDR3 contains 13 residues. Sequenced input: peripheral blood. The rearrangement joins TRBV6-1 to TRBJ2-2, with no clear D. The source of this sequence is a woman in her thirties or forties who had recovered from COVID-19. CDR3 loop: CASSDQFTGELFF. The CDR3 DNA is TGTGCCAGCAGTGACCAATTCACCGGGGAGCTGTTTTTT.